This is a list of T cell receptor beta chains from one sample in a study of control samples from healthy donors and cancer patients. Clones were sequenced by immunoSEQ multiplex PCR, and TCRdb holds only the in-frame ones, with some missing. The sample shows about 410,000 clones, approximately 90% of them seen only once. Sequenced: PBMCs. Every receptor here comes from a man between 35 and 55 years old with head and neck cancer. The CDR3 runs from the conserved cysteine through the conserved F or W. The D gene is left open where the match is weak. Clone sizes are given selectively: once, few, many, or a class where the clone is expanded.

D	V	size	J	DNA	CDR3
TRBD2	TRBV11-3	.	TRBJ2-2	TGTGCCAGCAGCTTAACCTCCGGGAGGGCGGGCACCGGGGAGCTGTTTTTT	CASSLTSGRAGTGELFF
TRBD1	TRBV27	.	TRBJ1-2	TGTGCCAGCAGTTTTGGGACAGGGGAACTCTATGGCTACACCTTC	CASSFGTGELYGYTF
.	TRBV6-5	.	TRBJ2-7	TGTGCCAGCAGTTACAGAGACCGCACCTACGAGCAGTACTTC	CASSYRDRTYEQYF
TRBD2	TRBV28	.	TRBJ2-7	TGTGCCAGCAGTTTTGGAGCGGGAGTTTCCGAGCAGTACTTC	CASSFGAGVSEQYF
.	TRBV15	.	TRBJ2-3	TGTGCCACCAGCAGAGCGGGCGGATACACAGATACGCAGTATTTT	CATSRAGGYTDTQYF
.	TRBV24-1	.	TRBJ2-7	TGTGCCACCAGTGACCGATCCGGGACGTCTCCCTACGAGCAGTACTTC	CATSDRSGTSPYEQYF
.	TRBV4-1	.	TRBJ1-2	TGCGCCAGCAGCCAAGAACCAAGAACTAGGGGGACCTATGGCTACACCTTC	CASSQEPRTRGTYGYTF
TRBD2	TRBV19	.	TRBJ2-3	TGTGCCAGTAGTTGGATTTCGGGACTAAGCACAGATACGCAGTATTTT	CASSWISGLSTDTQYF
TRBD1	TRBV6-6	.	TRBJ1-1	TGTGCCAGCAGTCGTACAGGGGGGAGGAACACTGAAGCTTTCTTT	CASSRTGGRNTEAFF
.	TRBV30	.	TRBJ1-1	TGTGCCTGGTCAAGGATGAACACTGAAGCTTTCTTT	CAWSRMNTEAFF
.	TRBV27	once	TRBJ1-6	TGTGCCAGCAGTTACTCCGGGACACTCTCCTATAATTCACCCCTCCACTTT	CASSYSGTLSYNSPLHF
.	TRBV6-4	.	TRBJ2-1	TGTGCCAGCAGTGTTGAGGCGTGGAGTGAGCAGTTCTTC	CASSVEAWSEQFF
.	TRBV5-5	.	TRBJ1-6	TGTGCCAGCAGCTACGATTCAGATTTTAATTCACCCCTCCACTTT	CASSYDSDFNSPLHF
.	TRBV30	.	TRBJ2-2	TGTGCCTGGAGTGTCACGAACACCGGGGAGCTGTTTTTT	CAWSVTNTGELFF
TRBD2	TRBV7-3	once	TRBJ2-2	TGTGCCAGCAGTCCCGCGCCGGGGGGTACCGGGGAGCTGTTTTTT	CASSPAPGGTGELFF
.	TRBV27	.	TRBJ2-4	TGTGCCAGCAGGCAGGACGGGGCCAAAAACATTCAGTACTTC	CASRQDGAKNIQYF
.	TRBV18	.	TRBJ2-2	TGTGCCAGCTCACGCCTTGGGGCCGACACCGGGGAGCTGTTTTTT	CASSRLGADTGELFF
.	TRBV28	.	TRBJ1-5	TGTGCCAGCAGTTTACCAAACTACAGGGTCCGCCAGCCCCAGCATTTT	CASSLPNYRVRQPQHF
.	TRBV25-1	.	TRBJ1-6	TGTGCCAGCAGTCAAACAGGGAGCTTTTCACCCCTCCACTTT	CASSQTGSFSPLHF
.	TRBV2	.	TRBJ1-4	TGTGCCAGCAACTCGAGGGTTACGAGTGAAAAACTGTTTTTT	CASNSRVTSEKLFF
TRBD2	TRBV2	.	TRBJ2-2	TGTGCCAGCCATGGACTAGCGGGAGGTACCGGGGAGCTGTTTTTT	CASHGLAGGTGELFF
.	TRBV19	.	TRBJ1-6	TGTGCCAGTAGTATTGGGGACGGCTTTGGGAATTCACCCCTCCACTTT	CASSIGDGFGNSPLHF
.	TRBV30	.	TRBJ2-2	TGTGCCTGGAGCGTAACTGGCGGGGAGCTGTTTTTT	CAWSVTGGELFF
TRBD1	TRBV30	once	TRBJ2-7	TGTGCCTGGAGTGCGGACAGGCTCTACGAGCAGTACTTC	CAWSADRLYEQYF
.	TRBV6-2/TRBV6-3	.	TRBJ1-5	TGTGCCAGCAGTTGGGCCTCGGGAAGCAATCAGCCCCAGCATTTT	CASSWASGSNQPQHF
.	TRBV28	.	TRBJ2-7	TGTGCCAGCAGTGGTGGCACCAACTACGAGCAGTACTTC	CASSGGTNYEQYF
.	TRBV4-3	few	TRBJ2-7	TGCGCCAGCAGCGCAGGGACAACCGCCTACGAGCAGTACTTC	CASSAGTTAYEQYF
.	TRBV5-5	.	TRBJ2-1	TGTGCCAGCAGCTTCTTTTCAGGGAACGTTTACAATGAGCAGTTCTTC	CASSFFSGNVYNEQFF
TRBD1	TRBV6-1	.	TRBJ1-2	TGTGCCAGCAGTGGACTAGTGACAGGGGGCCTCTCCAGGGGCTACACCTTC	CASSGLVTGGLSRGYTF
.	TRBV5-4	.	TRBJ1-2	TGTGCCAGCAGCCTGGCCGGGACGGACTATGGCTACACCTTC	CASSLAGTDYGYTF
.	TRBV7-8	once	TRBJ2-7	TGTGCCAGCAGCTTAGGGCTGGGGTACAGCTCCTACGAGCAGTACTTC	CASSLGLGYSSYEQYF
.	TRBV3-1/TRBV3-2	once	TRBJ2-5	TGTGCCAGCAGCCAAGGTACAGTCCAAGAGACCCAGTACTTC	CASSQGTVQETQYF
.	TRBV28	.	TRBJ2-2	TGTGCCAGCTTAGATAATGATTTGACCGGGGAGCTGTTTTTT	CASLDNDLTGELFF
TRBD1	TRBV28	few	TRBJ2-7	TGTGCCAGCAGTGCCGGGACAGGCCGCCTCGACGAAGGGTACTTC	CASSAGTGRLDEGYF
.	TRBV7-9	.	TRBJ1-5	TGTGCCAGCAGCTTAGGTCCTTCTTTTGATCAGCCCCAGCATTTT	CASSLGPSFDQPQHF
TRBD2	TRBV5-1	.	TRBJ2-1	TGCGCCAGCAGCCCCTCTGGACTAGCGGGAGGCCTTCGACATGGGCAGTTCTTC	CASSPSGLAGGLRHGQFF
TRBD1	TRBV18	.	TRBJ2-5	TGTGCCAGCTCTTCAGGGGGCGAGGAGACCCAGTACTTC	CASSSGGEETQYF
TRBD2	TRBV4-3	.	TRBJ2-3	TGCGCCAGCAGCCAAGAAGGGGGGACTAGCGGTTTTAGCACAGATACGCAGTATTTT	CASSQEGGTSGFSTDTQYF
.	TRBV7-9	.	TRBJ1-1	TGTGCCAGCAGTTTACAGGGCACGAACACTGAAGCTTTCTTT	CASSLQGTNTEAFF
.	TRBV7-2	.	TRBJ2-7	TGTGCCAGCAGCTTAGGACAACTCGCCTACGAGCAGTACTTC	CASSLGQLAYEQYF
TRBD2	TRBV2	.	TRBJ2-5	TGTGCCAGCAGTGGAGCGGGGGGGCGTCAGACCCAGTACTTC	CASSGAGGRQTQYF
TRBD1	TRBV5-5	.	TRBJ1-6	TGTGCCAGCAGCACGGGACAGTGGAGTTCACCCCTCCACTTT	CASSTGQWSSPLHF
TRBD1	TRBV27	.	TRBJ1-1	TGTGCCAGCAGGTACAGGGGGCTGAACACTGAAGCTTTCTTT	CASRYRGLNTEAFF